This T cell receptor beta chain originates from a study of blood T cell repertoires in COVID-19. Study overall: Italy, Spain and the United States were the sources of the convalescent and acute COVID-19 samples. T cells, B-cell-depleted T cells, or PBMCs supplied cDNA or gDNA.

The CDR3 runs 19 residues. Germline assignment: CDR1 MNHEY and CDR2 SMNVEV (reference sequence). V lost 3 bases, J lost 5 bases, and 14 bases stayed unmatched. In the original workflow: How many nucleated cells were present was estimated from reference gene primer amplification. Clones were sequenced by immunoSEQ multiplex PCR, and TCRdb holds only the in-frame ones, with some missing. V, J and clone size reflect that table, while D and trimming were determined from the DNA. In the table there are roughly 140,000 clones, around nine tenths of which are singletons. The chain couples TRBV27 to TRBJ2-5, with 14 bases lining up with TRBD2. This sequence was found in an older woman with acute or convalescent COVID-19. Sample: peripheral blood. The CDR3 DNA sequence: TGTGCCAGCAGTTTTTCCCCGCCGACTAGCGGGGGGGCCAGGGAGACCCAGTACTTC. Translating gives CASSFSPPTSGGARETQYF.